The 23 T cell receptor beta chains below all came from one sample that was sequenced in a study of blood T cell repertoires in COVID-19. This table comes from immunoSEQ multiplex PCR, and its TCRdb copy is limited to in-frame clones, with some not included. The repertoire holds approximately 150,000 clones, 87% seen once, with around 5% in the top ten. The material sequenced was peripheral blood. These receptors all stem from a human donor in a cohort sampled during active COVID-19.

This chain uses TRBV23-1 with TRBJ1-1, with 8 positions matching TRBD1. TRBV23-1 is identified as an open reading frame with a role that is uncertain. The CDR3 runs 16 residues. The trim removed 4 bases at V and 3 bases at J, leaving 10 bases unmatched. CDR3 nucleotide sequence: TGCGCCAGCAGTCTCGGGACAGGACTCTGTGACACTGAAGCTTTCTTT. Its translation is CASSLGTGLCDTEAFF.

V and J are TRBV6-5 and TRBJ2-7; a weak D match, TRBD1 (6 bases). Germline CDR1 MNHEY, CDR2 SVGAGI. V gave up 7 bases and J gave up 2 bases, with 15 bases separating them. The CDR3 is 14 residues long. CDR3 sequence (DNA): TGTGCCAGCATCAAGGGGGTCCTCCCCTACGAGCAGTACTTC. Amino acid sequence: CASIKGVLPYEQYF.

DNA for the CDR3: TGTGCCAGCACTCCACGGGGGTTTCCGACCTACGAGCAGTACTTC. This codes for CASTPRGFPTYEQYF. This rearrangement joins TRBV28 to TRBJ2-7; D is possibly TRBD2 (6 bases). This CDR3 region has 15 residues. CDR1 and CDR2 (germline): MDHEN, SYDVKM. The V end lost 7 bases, the J end lost 2 bases, and 18 bases lay between the germline ends.

CDR3 protein: CASRTGPREKLFF. The CDR3 DNA reads as TGTGCCAGCAGGACAGGGCCCCGTGAAAAACTGTTTTTT. The chain has TRBV28 and TRBJ1-4; 7 bases are shared with TRBD1. The germline gives CDR1 MDHEN, CDR2 SYDVKM. This CDR3 contains 13 residues. J gave up 7 bases and V 6 bases, and 5 bases lay outside the gene matches.

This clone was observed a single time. The CDR3 here is CASGLAHTEAFF. The CDR3 nucleotides read TGTGCTAGTGGTTTGGCACACACGGAGGCTTTCTTT. V usage is TRBV12-5 and J usage is TRBJ1-1; no clear D gene. Between the trimmed V and J ends, which lost 1 base and 11 bases, there was a span of 11 bases. The CDR3 length is 12 residues. CDR1 LGHNT and CDR2 FRNRAP come from the germline V gene.

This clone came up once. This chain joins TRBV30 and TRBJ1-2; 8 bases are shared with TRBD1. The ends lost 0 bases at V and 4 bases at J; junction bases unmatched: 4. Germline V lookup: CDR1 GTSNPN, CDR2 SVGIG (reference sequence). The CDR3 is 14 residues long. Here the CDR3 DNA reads TGTGCCTGGAGTGTGACAGGGGCATCCTATGGCTACACCTTC. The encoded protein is CAWSVTGASYGYTF.

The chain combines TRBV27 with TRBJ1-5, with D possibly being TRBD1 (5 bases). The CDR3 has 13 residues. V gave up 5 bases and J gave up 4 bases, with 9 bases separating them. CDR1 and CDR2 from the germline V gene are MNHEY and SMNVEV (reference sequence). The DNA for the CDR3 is TGTGCCAGCAGTGCTGACAGTAATCAGCCCCAGCATTTT. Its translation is CASSADSNQPQHF.

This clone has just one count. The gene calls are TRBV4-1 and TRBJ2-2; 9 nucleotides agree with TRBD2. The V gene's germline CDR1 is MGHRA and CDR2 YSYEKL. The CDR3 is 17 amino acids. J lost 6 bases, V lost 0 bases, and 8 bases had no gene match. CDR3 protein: CASSQEIAGGLAGELFF. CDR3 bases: TGCGCCAGCAGCCAAGAAATCGCGGGGGGGCTTGCCGGGGAGCTGTTTTTT.

The DNA for the CDR3 is TGCGCCAGCAGCCAATCCGGACAGGACACCGGGGAGCTGTTTTTT. Translating gives CASSQSGQDTGELFF. V usage is TRBV4-3 and J usage is TRBJ2-2, with 7 nucleotides matching TRBD1. The CDR3 runs 15 residues. Germline V gene lookup returns CDR1 LGHNA and CDR2 YSLEER. V dropped 2 bases and J dropped 3; count of bases not matched to a gene: 3.

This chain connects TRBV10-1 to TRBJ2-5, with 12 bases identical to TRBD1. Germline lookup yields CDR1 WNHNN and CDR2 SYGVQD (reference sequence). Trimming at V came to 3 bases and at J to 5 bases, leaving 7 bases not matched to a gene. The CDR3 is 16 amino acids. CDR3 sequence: CASSDPGQGAGETQYF. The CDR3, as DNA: TGCGCCAGCAGTGATCCGGGACAGGGGGCCGGGGAGACCCAGTACTTC.

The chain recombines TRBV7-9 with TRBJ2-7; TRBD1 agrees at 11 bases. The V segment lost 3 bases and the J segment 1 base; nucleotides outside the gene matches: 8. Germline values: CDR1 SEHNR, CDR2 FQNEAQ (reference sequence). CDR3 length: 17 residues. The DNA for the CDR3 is TGTGCCAGCAGCTTGGAAACCGGGACAGGGGGTTCCTACGAGCAGTACTTC. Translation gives CASSLETGTGGSYEQYF.

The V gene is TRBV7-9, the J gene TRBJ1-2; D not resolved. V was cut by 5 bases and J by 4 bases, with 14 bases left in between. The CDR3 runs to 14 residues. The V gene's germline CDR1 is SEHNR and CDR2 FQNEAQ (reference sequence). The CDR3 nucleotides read TGTGCCAGCAGCACCTCAGACAAGCCCTATGGCTACACCTTC. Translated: CASSTSDKPYGYTF.

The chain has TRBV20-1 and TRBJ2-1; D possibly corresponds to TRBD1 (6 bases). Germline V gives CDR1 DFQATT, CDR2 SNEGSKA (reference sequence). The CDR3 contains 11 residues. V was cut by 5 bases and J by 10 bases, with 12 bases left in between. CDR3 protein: CSASRGGEQFF. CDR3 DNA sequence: TGCAGTGCTTCTCGAGGGGGAGAGCAGTTCTTC.

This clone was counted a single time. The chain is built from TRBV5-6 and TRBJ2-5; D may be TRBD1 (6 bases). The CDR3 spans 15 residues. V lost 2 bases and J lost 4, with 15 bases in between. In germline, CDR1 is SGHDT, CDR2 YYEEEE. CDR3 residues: CASSFRALGAETQYF. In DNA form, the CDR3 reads TGTGCCAGCAGCTTTCGGGCCCTGGGGGCAGAGACCCAGTACTTC.

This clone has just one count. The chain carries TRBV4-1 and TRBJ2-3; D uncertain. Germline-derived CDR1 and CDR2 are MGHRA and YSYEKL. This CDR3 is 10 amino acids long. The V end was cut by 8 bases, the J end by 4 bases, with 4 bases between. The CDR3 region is CASGADTQYF. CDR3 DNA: TGCGCCAGCGGAGCAGATACGCAGTATTTT.

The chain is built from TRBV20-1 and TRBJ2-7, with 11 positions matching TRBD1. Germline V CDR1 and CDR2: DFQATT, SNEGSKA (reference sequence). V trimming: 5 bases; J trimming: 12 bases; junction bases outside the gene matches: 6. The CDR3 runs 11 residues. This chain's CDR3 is CSAYGQGARYF. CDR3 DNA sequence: TGCAGTGCTTACGGACAGGGGGCGCGGTACTTC.

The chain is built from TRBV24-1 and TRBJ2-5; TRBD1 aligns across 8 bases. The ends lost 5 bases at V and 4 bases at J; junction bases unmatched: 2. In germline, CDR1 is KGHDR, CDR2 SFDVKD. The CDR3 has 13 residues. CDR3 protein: CATSGGQGETQYF. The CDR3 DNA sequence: TGTGCCACCAGTGGAGGACAGGGAGAGACCCAGTACTTC.

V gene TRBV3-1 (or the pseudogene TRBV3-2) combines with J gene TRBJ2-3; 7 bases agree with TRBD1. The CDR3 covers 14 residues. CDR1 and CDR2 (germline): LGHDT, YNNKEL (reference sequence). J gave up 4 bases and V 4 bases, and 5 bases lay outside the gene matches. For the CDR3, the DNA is TGTGCCAGCAGCCCCACAGGGGTGGCAGATACGCAGTATTTT. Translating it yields CASSPTGVADTQYF.

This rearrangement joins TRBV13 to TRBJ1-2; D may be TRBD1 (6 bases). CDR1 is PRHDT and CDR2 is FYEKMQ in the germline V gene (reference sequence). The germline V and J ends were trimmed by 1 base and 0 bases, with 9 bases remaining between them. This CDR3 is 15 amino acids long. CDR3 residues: CASSLDRDPNYGYTF. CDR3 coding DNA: TGTGCCAGCAGCTTAGACAGGGACCCTAACTATGGCTACACCTTC.

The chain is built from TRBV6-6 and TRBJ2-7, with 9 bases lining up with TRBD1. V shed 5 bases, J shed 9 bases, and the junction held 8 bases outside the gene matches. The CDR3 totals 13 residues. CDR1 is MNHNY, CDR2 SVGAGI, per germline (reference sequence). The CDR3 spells CASSGPGQGGQYF. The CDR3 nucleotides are TGTGCCAGCAGTGGCCCGGGACAGGGCGGGCAGTACTTC.

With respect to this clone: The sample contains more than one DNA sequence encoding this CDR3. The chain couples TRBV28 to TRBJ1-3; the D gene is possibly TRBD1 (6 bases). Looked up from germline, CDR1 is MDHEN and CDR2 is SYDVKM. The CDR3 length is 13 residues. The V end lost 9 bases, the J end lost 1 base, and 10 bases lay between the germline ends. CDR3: CASRTVSGNTIYF. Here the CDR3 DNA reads TGTGCCAGTAGGACAGTATCTGGAAACACCATATATTTT.

The CDR3 protein is CASSPQAGQRETQYF. In DNA form, the CDR3 reads TGTGCCAGCAGCCCTCAGGCAGGACAGAGGGAGACCCAGTACTTC. The chain uses TRBV11-3 and TRBJ2-5, with D possibly matching TRBD1 (6 bases). V gave up 5 bases and J gave up 5 bases, with 18 bases separating them. The CDR3 length is 15 residues. Germline V lookup: CDR1 SGHNT, CDR2 YENEEA.

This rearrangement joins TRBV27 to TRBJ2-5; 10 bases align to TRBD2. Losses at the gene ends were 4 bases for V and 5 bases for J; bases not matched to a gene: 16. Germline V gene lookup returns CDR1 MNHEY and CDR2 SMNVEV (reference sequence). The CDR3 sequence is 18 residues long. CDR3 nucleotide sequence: TGTGCCAGCAGTTCGGTAGCGGGGGGCGAGTCTTTTCAGGAGACCCAGTACTTC. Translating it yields CASSSVAGGESFQETQYF.